Described below is a single T cell receptor beta chain sequence and its context. Its antigen is not known. The sample is drawn from a study of T cells in tuberculosis. With 0 bases removed from V and 5 bases from J, the gap between germline ends came to 10 bases. This CDR3 region has 15 residues. Germline loops: CDR1 MNHEY, CDR2 SMNVEV (reference sequence). Study-wide results and caveats: Active tuberculosis alpha repertoires lay closer to GMM-specific TCRs than controls'.

Generated by immunoSEQ multiplex PCR, the TCRdb table keeps only in-frame clones and is missing some. The sample carries around 30,000 clones, around 89% recorded once. This sequence joins TRBV27 and TRBJ1-4; D gene ambiguous. The receptor's source is a donor aged 10-35 years with latent tuberculosis or without tuberculosis infection. Sequenced input: PBMCs. The CDR3 region is CASSLSRRLNEKLFF. The CDR3 DNA follows: TGTGCCAGCAGTTTATCGCGGAGGCTAAATGAAAAACTGTTTTTT.